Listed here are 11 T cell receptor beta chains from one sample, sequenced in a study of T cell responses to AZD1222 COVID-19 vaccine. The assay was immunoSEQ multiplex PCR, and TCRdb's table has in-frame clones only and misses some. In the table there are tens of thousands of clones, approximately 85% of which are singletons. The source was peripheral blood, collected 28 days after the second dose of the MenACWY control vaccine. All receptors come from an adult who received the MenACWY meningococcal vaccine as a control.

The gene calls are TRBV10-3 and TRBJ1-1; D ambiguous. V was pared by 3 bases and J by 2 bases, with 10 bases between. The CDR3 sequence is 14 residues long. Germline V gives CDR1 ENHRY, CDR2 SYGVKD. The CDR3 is CAISDRQINTEAFF. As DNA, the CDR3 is TGTGCCATCAGTGACAGGCAGATCAACACTGAAGCTTTCTTT.

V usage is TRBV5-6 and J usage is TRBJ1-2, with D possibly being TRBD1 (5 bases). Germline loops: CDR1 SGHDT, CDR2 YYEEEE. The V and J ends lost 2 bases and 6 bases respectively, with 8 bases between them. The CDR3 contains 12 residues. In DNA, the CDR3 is TGTGCCAGCAGCTTCGGACACAATGGCTACACCTTC. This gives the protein CASSFGHNGYTF.

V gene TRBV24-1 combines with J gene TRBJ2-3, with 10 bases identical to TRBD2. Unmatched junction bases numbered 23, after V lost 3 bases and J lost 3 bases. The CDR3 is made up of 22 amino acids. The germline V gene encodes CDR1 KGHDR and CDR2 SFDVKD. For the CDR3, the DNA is TGTGCCACCAGTGATCCGCCGGGGGGGCGTCTAGCGGGAGATCAGTTTACAGATACGCAGTATTTT. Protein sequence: CATSDPPGGRLAGDQFTDTQYF.

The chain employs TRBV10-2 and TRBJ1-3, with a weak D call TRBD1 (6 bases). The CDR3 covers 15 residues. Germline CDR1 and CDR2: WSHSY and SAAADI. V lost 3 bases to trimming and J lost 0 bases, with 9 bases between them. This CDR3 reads CASSDRGSSGNTIYF. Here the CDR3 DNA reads TGCGCCAGCAGTGATAGGGGGAGCTCTGGAAACACCATATATTTT.

The DNA for the CDR3 is TGTGCCAGCTCACCAAGCGTTGTGAACACTGAAGCTTTCTTT. Its protein is CASSPSVVNTEAFF. The gene calls are TRBV18 and TRBJ1-1; no definite D call. The CDR3 has 14 amino acids. CDR1 is KGHSH and CDR2 is LQKENI in the germline V gene. Trimming removed 2 bases at V and 0 bases at J, with 7 bases between.

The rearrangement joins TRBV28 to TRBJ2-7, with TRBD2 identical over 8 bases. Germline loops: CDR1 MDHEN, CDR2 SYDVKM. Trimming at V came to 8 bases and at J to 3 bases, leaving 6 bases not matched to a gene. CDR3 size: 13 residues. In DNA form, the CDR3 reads TGTGCCAGCGGCCGACTAGCGAACTACGAGCAGTACTTC. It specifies CASGRLANYEQYF.

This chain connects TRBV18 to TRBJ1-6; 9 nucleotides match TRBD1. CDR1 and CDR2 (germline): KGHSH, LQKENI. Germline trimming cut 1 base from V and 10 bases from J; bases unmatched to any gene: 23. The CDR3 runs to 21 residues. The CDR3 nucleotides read TGTGCCAGCTCACCACTTTCGGCGGGACAGGGAACGGGAGGAGGAGGATCACCCCTCCACTTT. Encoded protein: CASSPLSAGQGTGGGGSPLHF.

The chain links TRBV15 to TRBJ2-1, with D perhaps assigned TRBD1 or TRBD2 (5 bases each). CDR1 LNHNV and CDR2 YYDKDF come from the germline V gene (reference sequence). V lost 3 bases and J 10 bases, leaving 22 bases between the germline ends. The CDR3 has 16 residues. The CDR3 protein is CATSSRGPALGREQFF. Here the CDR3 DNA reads TGTGCCACCAGCAGCCGGGGACCCGCCTTAGGACGGGAGCAGTTCTTC. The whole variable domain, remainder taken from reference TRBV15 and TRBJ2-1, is DAMVIQNPRYQVTQFGKPVTLSCSQTLNHNVMYWYQQKSSQAPKLLFHYYDKDFNNEADTPDNFQSRRPNTSFCFLDIRSPGLGDTAMYLCATSSRGPALGREQFFGPGTRLTVL.

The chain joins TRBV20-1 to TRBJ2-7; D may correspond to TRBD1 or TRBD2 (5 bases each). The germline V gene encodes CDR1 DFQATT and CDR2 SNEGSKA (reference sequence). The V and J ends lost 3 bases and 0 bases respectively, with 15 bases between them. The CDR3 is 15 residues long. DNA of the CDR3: TGCAGTGCTAGTGCATGGGGGAGAACCTCCTACGAGCAGTACTTC. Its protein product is CSASAWGRTSYEQYF.

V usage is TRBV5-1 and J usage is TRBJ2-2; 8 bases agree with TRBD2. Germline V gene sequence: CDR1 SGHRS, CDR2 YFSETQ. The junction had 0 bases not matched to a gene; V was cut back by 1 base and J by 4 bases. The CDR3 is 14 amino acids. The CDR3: CASSLSGGTGELFF. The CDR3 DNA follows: TGCGCCAGCAGCTTGAGCGGGGGCACCGGGGAGCTGTTTTTT.

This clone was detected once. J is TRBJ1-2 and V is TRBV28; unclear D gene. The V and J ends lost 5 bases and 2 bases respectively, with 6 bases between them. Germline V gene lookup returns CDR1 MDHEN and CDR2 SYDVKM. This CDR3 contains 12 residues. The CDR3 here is CASSTENYGYTF. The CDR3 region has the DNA TGTGCCAGCAGTACAGAGAACTATGGCTACACCTTC.